Listed below are T cell receptor beta chains from one sample, sequenced in a study of T cell responses to AZD1222 COVID-19 vaccine. This table comes from immunoSEQ multiplex PCR, and its TCRdb copy is limited to in-frame clones, with some not included. The sample holds some 150,000 clones; around 90% are singletons and the top ten take approximately 5.6%. The sample in question was peripheral blood, obtained 28 days after the second dose of the MenACWY control vaccine. Source of these receptors: an adult who received the MenACWY meningococcal vaccine as a control. Each CDR3 is given with its conserved first and last residue. D genes are given only for firm matches. Not all rows give a size; the values are once, few, many and, for expanded clones, a class.

d_call j_call clone_size v_call cdr3_nt cdr3_aa
TRBD1 TRBJ1-2 NA TRBV6-2/TRBV6-3 TGTGCCAGCAGTAACAACAGGGGCAGAGGCTACACCTTC CASSNNRGRGYTF
NA TRBJ1-5 NA TRBV3-1/TRBV3-2 TGTGCCAGCAAGGGTGTGGGTAGCAATCAGCCCCAGCATTTT CASKGVGSNQPQHF
TRBD1 TRBJ1-2 NA TRBV5-8 TGTGCCAGCAGCCGAAAACAGGGGGTTGGTGGCTACACCTTC CASSRKQGVGGYTF
TRBD2 TRBJ2-2 NA TRBV7-2 TGTGCCAGCAGCTTACTAGCGGGAGGATACGGGGAGCTGTTTTTT CASSLLAGGYGELFF
TRBD1 TRBJ1-5 NA TRBV28 TGTGCCAGCAGTTCGTCGACAGGGACTAGCAATCAGCCCCAGCATTTT CASSSSTGTSNQPQHF
NA TRBJ1-4 few TRBV4-3 TGCGCCAGCAGCCTAAAGGCGGGAGAAAAACTGTTTTTT CASSLKAGEKLFF
NA TRBJ2-7 NA TRBV11-3 TGTGCCAGCAGCTTAGAAAATCCCTACGAGCAGTACTTC CASSLENPYEQYF
TRBD2 TRBJ2-4 NA TRBV11-2 TGTGCCAGCGGGCGAGGGACTAGCGTTACACTAGCCAAAAACATTCAGTACTTC CASGRGTSVTLAKNIQYF
NA TRBJ1-5 few TRBV10-3 TGTGCCATCAGTGAGTGGGCGGATAGCAATCAGCCCCAGCATTTT CAISEWADSNQPQHF
NA TRBJ1-1 few TRBV10-3 TGTGCCATCAGGAGGGGGGAGAACACTGAAGCTTTCTTT CAIRRGENTEAFF
TRBD2 TRBJ2-1 NA TRBV7-7 TGTGCTAGCAGCTTGGGACTAGCGGGGCTCCAGGAGCAGTTCTTC CASSLGLAGLQEQFF
NA TRBJ2-2 NA TRBV6-5 TGTGCCAGCAGTCCTACAGGGCTCCCGGGGGAGCTGTTTTTT CASSPTGLPGELFF
TRBD1 TRBJ2-4 many TRBV2 TGTGCCAGCACCGGGACAGGCGGAAACATTCAGTACTTC CASTGTGGNIQYF
NA TRBJ1-1 NA TRBV2 TGTGCGACCGGGGGTAGGACTGAAGCTTTCTTT CATGGRTEAFF
NA TRBJ1-2 NA TRBV30 TGTGCCTGGAGTGTACGGTCGGGGGGCCGAGGCTACACCTTC CAWSVRSGGRGYTF
NA TRBJ2-5 NA TRBV18 TGTGCCAGCTCCCCAACGGGCAGACAAGAGACCCAGTACTTC CASSPTGRQETQYF
NA TRBJ2-7 NA TRBV30 TGTGCCTGGAGTGACGGCTCCTACGAGCAGTACTTC CAWSDGSYEQYF
NA TRBJ1-1 NA TRBV6-2/TRBV6-3 TGTGCCAGCAGTTACATTCAGAGGACTGAAGCTTTCTTT CASSYIQRTEAFF
NA TRBJ1-2 NA TRBV7-2 TGTGCCAGCAGCCCGGGCCCAGGGAACTCCGCTAACTATGGCTACACCTTC CASSPGPGNSANYGYTF
NA TRBJ2-3 NA TRBV30 TGTGCCTGGAGAGCAGATACAGAGGCAGATACGCAGTATTTT CAWRADTEADTQYF
TRBD2 TRBJ2-5 NA TRBV7-6 TGTGCCAGCAAGACTAGCGGGAGGGCCGGGGAGACCCAGTACTTC CASKTSGRAGETQYF
TRBD1 TRBJ1-4 NA TRBV2 TGTGCCAGCAGCCCGGGACAGATTAATGAAAAACTGTTTTTT CASSPGQINEKLFF
TRBD1 TRBJ1-1 NA TRBV5-6 TGTGCCAGCAGCAAACTATTCACAGGGGGCACTGAAGCTTTCTTT CASSKLFTGGTEAFF
NA TRBJ2-3 NA TRBV5-1 TGCGCCAGCAGCACGGACAGTAGCACAGATACGCAGTATTTT CASSTDSSTDTQYF
TRBD2 TRBJ2-7 once TRBV9 TGTGCCAGCAGCCCGGGACTAGCGACCTACGAGCAGTACTTC CASSPGLATYEQYF
TRBD1 TRBJ1-1 once TRBV7-6 TGTGCCAGCAGCTCCCAGGGGGGGTACACTGAAGCTTTCTTT CASSSQGGYTEAFF
NA TRBJ1-1 NA TRBV5-1 TGCGCCAGCAGCTTGGGGGGCGACACTGAAGCTTTCTTT CASSLGGDTEAFF
NA TRBJ2-5 NA TRBV5-5 TGTGCCAGCAGCTTGCTGGGAGAGACCCAGTACTTC CASSLLGETQYF
TRBD1 TRBJ2-5 NA TRBV7-3 TGTGCCAGCGCGGAAGGGACAGTGGAGACCCAGTACTTC CASAEGTVETQYF
TRBD1 TRBJ1-1 NA TRBV19 TGTGCCAGTAGTAACCAACAGGGGATCTTCACTGAAGCTTTCTTT CASSNQQGIFTEAFF
TRBD1 TRBJ1-2 NA TRBV10-3 TGTGCCATCAGTGCACAACCGGGACAGAGATCGGATGGCTACACCTTC CAISAQPGQRSDGYTF
NA TRBJ2-5 NA TRBV11-3 TGTGCCAGCAGCTCGAGTCCATTCCAAGAGACCCAGTACTTC CASSSSPFQETQYF
TRBD1 TRBJ1-1 NA TRBV12-3/TRBV12-4 TGTGCCAGCAGTTCCCGGGACAGGGTATTCTTT CASSSRDRVFF
TRBD1 TRBJ1-4 once TRBV6-5 TGTGCCAGCAGTATCGGGACAGGGCGTGAAAAACTGTTTTTT CASSIGTGREKLFF
NA TRBJ1-1 NA TRBV29-1 TGCAGCGCATCGGATAACACTGAAGCTTTCTTT CSASDNTEAFF
TRBD2 TRBJ2-1 NA TRBV7-9 TGTGCCAGCAGTCCCCGGGGGACTAGTACTTATGAGCAGTTCTTC CASSPRGTSTYEQFF
NA TRBJ1-2 NA TRBV5-6 TGTGCCAGCAGCTTGGACGGGATAAGCTATGGCTACACCTTC CASSLDGISYGYTF
NA TRBJ1-2 NA TRBV6-5 TGTGCCAGCAGTTATGGGGCCCGTAGTGGCTACACCTTC CASSYGARSGYTF
NA TRBJ2-7 NA TRBV18 TGTGCCAGCTCACCTAAAGCGGGACAAACCTACGAGCAGTACTTC CASSPKAGQTYEQYF
TRBD2 TRBJ2-5 once TRBV11-3 TGTGCCAGCAGCTTGAACGGGAGGGGTGAGACCCAGTACTTC CASSLNGRGETQYF
TRBD2 TRBJ2-1 NA TRBV7-9 TGTGCCAGCAGCTTCTGGACTAGCGGGGGCGATGAGCAGTTCTTC CASSFWTSGGDEQFF
TRBD2 TRBJ2-7 NA TRBV7-6 TGTGCCAGCAGCAAAGAGGCTAGCGGGAGTTACGAGCAGTACTTC CASSKEASGSYEQYF
TRBD2 TRBJ2-1 NA TRBV19 TGTGCCAGTAGTCTCACGGGACTAGCGGGGAACAATGAGCAGTTCTTC CASSLTGLAGNNEQFF
NA TRBJ1-3 NA TRBV3-1/TRBV3-2 TGTGCCAGCAGCCTCTCCCCCGGGGGTATTGGAAACACCATATATTTT CASSLSPGGIGNTIYF
NA TRBJ2-2 NA TRBV27 TGTGCCAGCAGTTTATCGATCACCGGGGAGCTGTTTTTT CASSLSITGELFF
TRBD2 TRBJ2-3 NA TRBV7-2 TGTGCCAGCAGCTTCACGGGAGGGCCTGGAATTGCAGATACGCAGTATTTT CASSFTGGPGIADTQYF
NA TRBJ1-3 NA TRBV10-3 TGTGCCATATCCACCTCCCTCTCTGGAAACACCATATATTTT CAISTSLSGNTIYF
NA TRBJ1-5 NA TRBV27 TGTGCCAGCAGTTTGGGGGCACGGCAGCCCCAGCATTTT CASSLGARQPQHF
NA TRBJ1-3 NA TRBV14 TGTGCCAGCAGCCAAGTGGGCAGAAACACCATATATTTT CASSQVGRNTIYF
TRBD1 TRBJ1-4 NA TRBV18 TGTGCCAGCTCACCACCGGGGACAGGGTATGAAAAACTGTTTTTT CASSPPGTGYEKLFF
NA TRBJ1-2 NA TRBV7-9 TGTGCCAGCAGCTTAGGGGGGATTAGCTATGGCTACACCTTC CASSLGGISYGYTF
TRBD2 TRBJ2-3 once TRBV11-3 TGTGCCAGCAGCGCGGGACTAAGTTGGGGTACGCAGTATTTT CASSAGLSWGTQYF
TRBD1 TRBJ2-7 NA TRBV12-5 TGTGCTAGTGGGGACAGGTCAGCCACGAGCCAGTACTTC CASGDRSATSQYF
TRBD1 TRBJ1-2 NA TRBV19 TGTGCCAGTAGTATAGGGGGGACAGGGGGAATTTCTGGCTACACCTTC CASSIGGTGGISGYTF
TRBD2 TRBJ2-3 NA TRBV5-1 TGCGCCAGCAGCTTGTTGGGGACTAGCGAGGATACGCAGTATTTT CASSLLGTSEDTQYF
NA TRBJ1-2 once TRBV6-5 TGTGCCAGCAGGGGGGTTATGGAGATCCTCACCTTC CASRGVMEILTF
NA TRBJ2-4 NA TRBV20-1 TGCAGTGCTAGTGACGGCCTTCGAGCCAAAAACATTCAGTACTTC CSASDGLRAKNIQYF
NA TRBJ2-3 NA TRBV2 TGTGCCAGCAGTGATAGGCCCCCCGTCGAAGATACGCAGTATTTT CASSDRPPVEDTQYF